The subject of this entry is one TCR beta chain. What it binds is unknown. The repertoire was sequenced with immunoSEQ multiplex PCR; TCRdb's copy has only in-frame clones and lacks some. The table records 150,000 to 200,000 clones, about 93% of them present only once. The sample originates from a study of T cell responses to AZD1222 COVID-19 vaccine. Study conclusions and caveats: White British donors predominated, females outnumbered males, and clonal diversity was possibly underestimated. Of the AZD1222 recipients, only 5 or 6 were seropositive at baseline. Variant regions that are unmutated are reportedly the target of nearly half of spike-specific TCRs.

The sequence was collected from an adult who received the MenACWY meningococcal vaccine as a control. The starting material was peripheral blood, obtained 28 days after the second dose of the MenACWY control vaccine.

The CDR3 bases are TGCGCCAGCAGCCTAACCCCTCAGGGACCCTATGGCTACACCTTC. This translates into CASSLTPQGPYGYTF. This chain uses TRBV5-1 with TRBJ1-2; maybe TRBD1 (5 bases). Germline assignment: CDR1 SGHRS and CDR2 YFSETQ. The germline V and J ends were trimmed by 4 bases and 4 bases, with 17 bases remaining between them. The CDR3 loop spans 15 amino acids.